The rows below give T cell receptor beta chains drawn from one sample of a study of vaccination and CD4 T cells after COVID-19. These receptors have no known antigen. TCRdb independently ran MiXCR on the PCR reads; one entry per CDR3 protein. The sample records around 5,000 distinct CDR3 sequences, 35% to 45% being singletons. The sample consisted of CD4+ T cells from blood, cultured in vitro. All receptors come from a human donor in good health. The CDR3 runs from the conserved cysteine through the conserved F or W. A D gene is named only where the DNA matches it firmly. Not every row has a clone size; where given, it reads once, few, many or a size class.

j_call d_call v_call clone_size cdr3_aa cdr3_nt
TRBJ2-2 - TRBV10-1 - CASSAGQVIDGELFF TGCGCCAGCAGTGCAGGGCAGGTCATCGACGGGGAGCTGTTTTTT
TRBJ1-6 - TRBV5-8 hyperexpanded CASSWGLNNSPLHF TGTGCCAGCAGCTGGGGACTGAATAATTCACCCCTCCACTTT
TRBJ1-5 - TRBV6-1 - CASSPGWGLSNQPQHF TGTGCCAGCAGCCCGGGGTGGGGGTTGAGCAATCAGCCCCAGCATTTT
TRBJ2-2 - TRBV7-6 - CASSYDWTPGTGELFF TGTGCCAGCAGCTACGACTGGACCCCGGGGACCGGGGAGCTGTTTTTT
TRBJ1-2 TRBD1 TRBV20-1 - CSAITPGTGGYTF TGCAGTGCTATCACCCCAGGGACAGGTGGCTACACCTTC
TRBJ2-6 - TRBV10-1 few CASSESGGVSGANVLTF TGCGCCAGCAGTGAGTCCGGAGGGGTTTCTGGGGCCAACGTCCTGACTTTC
TRBJ2-5 - TRBV19 - CASRTRDVETQYF TGTGCCAGTAGAACCCGGGACGTGGAGACCCAGTACTTC
TRBJ1-2 - TRBV6-1 few CASSLGENYGYTF TGTGCCAGCTCCTTGGGGGAGAACTATGGCTACACCTTC
TRBJ1-1 - TRBV7-2 few CASSLRTVQAFF TGTGCCAGCAGCTTGCGGACGGTGCAAGCTTTCTTT
TRBJ2-3 - TRBV5-1 once CASTLGGNTDTQYF TGCGCCAGCACGCTCGGGGGAAACACAGATACGCAGTATTTT
TRBJ1-2 TRBD1 TRBV10-3 few CAIKGDRVVLDYGYTF TGTGCCATCAAGGGGGACAGGGTGGTGTTAGACTATGGCTACACCTTC
TRBJ2-5 - TRBV10-2 - CASTRTPVGIETQYF TGCGCCAGCACCCGAACACCGGTGGGCATCGAGACCCAGTACTTC
TRBJ2-5 - TRBV10-3 few CAIREAGQETQYF TGTGCCATCAGGGAGGCGGGCCAAGAGACCCAGTACTTC
TRBJ1-6 - TRBV6-5 - CASSYGGLTYNSPLHF TGTGCCAGCAGTTACGGGGGGCTCACCTATAATTCACCCCTCCACTTT
TRBJ2-1 TRBD2 TRBV10-2 - CASGEGEQFF TGCGCCAGCGGGGAGGGTGAGCAGTTCTTC
TRBJ2-7 - TRBV19 - CASSTRTREQYF TGTGCCAGTAGTACGAGGACACGCGAGCAGTACTTC
TRBJ1-2 TRBD1 TRBV6-1 - CASSATFRDSGYTF TGTGCCAGCAGCGCCACGTTTCGGGACAGCGGCTACACCTTC
TRBJ1-2 - TRBV29-1 - CSVAGFNYGYTF TGCAGCGTTGCGGGGTTTAATTATGGCTACACCTTC
TRBJ1-1 - TRBV5-4 once CASSYGHPDTEAFF TGTGCCAGCAGCTACGGACACCCTGACACTGAAGCTTTCTTT
TRBJ2-2 - TRBV7-7 - CASSLTQGELFF TGTGCCAGCAGCTTAACCCAAGGGGAGCTGTTTTTT
TRBJ1-1 TRBD1 TRBV19 - CASTPREGRGRTEAFF TGTGCCAGTACCCCGAGGGAGGGCAGGGGGCGAACTGAAGCTTTCTTT
TRBJ2-3 TRBD1 TRBV7-6 - CASSKGAQAATDTQYF TGTGCCAGCAGCAAGGGGGCACAGGCGGCCACAGATACGCAGTATTTT
TRBJ2-5 TRBD2 TRBV4-2 - CASSQDSSGVETQYF TGTGCCAGCAGCCAAGATAGTAGCGGGGTAGAGACCCAGTACTTC
TRBJ1-1 TRBD1 TRBV7-2 - CASSARQGNTEAFF TGTGCCAGCAGCGCTCGACAGGGAAACACTGAAGCTTTCTTT
TRBJ1-2 - TRBV29-1 few CSVIGRNYGYTF TGCAGCGTGATCGGACGGAACTATGGCTACACCTTC
TRBJ2-7 - TRBV6-1 - CASKSDRGSYEQYF TGTGCCAGCAAGTCGGACCGCGGCTCCTACGAGCAGTACTTC
TRBJ2-7 TRBD1 TRBV19 - CTSSRQGSYEQYF TGTACCAGTAGTCGACAGGGGAGTTACGAGCAGTACTTC
TRBJ1-6 - TRBV27 few CASSSIISSGNSPLHF TGTGCCAGCAGTTCTATTATTAGCTCTGGTAATTCACCCCTCCACTTT